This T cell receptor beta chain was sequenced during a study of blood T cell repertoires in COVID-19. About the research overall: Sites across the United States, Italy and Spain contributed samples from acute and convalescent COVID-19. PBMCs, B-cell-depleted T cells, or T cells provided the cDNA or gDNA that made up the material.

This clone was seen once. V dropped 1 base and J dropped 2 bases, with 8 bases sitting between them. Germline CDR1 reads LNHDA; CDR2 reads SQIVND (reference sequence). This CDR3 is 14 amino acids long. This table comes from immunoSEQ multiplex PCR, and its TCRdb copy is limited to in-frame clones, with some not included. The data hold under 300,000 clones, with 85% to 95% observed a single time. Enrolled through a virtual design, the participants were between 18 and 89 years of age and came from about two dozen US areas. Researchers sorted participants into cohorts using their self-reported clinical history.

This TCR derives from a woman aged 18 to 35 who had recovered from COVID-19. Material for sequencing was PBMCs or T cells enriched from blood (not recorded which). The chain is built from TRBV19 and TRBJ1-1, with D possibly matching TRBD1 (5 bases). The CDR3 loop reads CASSIGRGNTEAFF. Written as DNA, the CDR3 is TGTGCCAGTAGTATAGGGAGGGGAAACACTGAAGCTTTCTTT.